This T cell receptor (beta chain) is drawn from a study of T-cell reconstitution after alpha-beta-depleted transplantation in children. Germline V gene lookup returns CDR1 SGHRS and CDR2 YFSETQ. V dropped 4 bases and J dropped 5; count of bases not matched to a gene: 8. CDR3 size: 16 residues. Preparation of the TCRbeta library involved a method that used unique molecular identifiers. MiXCR was run by TCRdb on the PCR reads, yielding one entry per CDR3 protein. The repertoire includes approximately 340,000 distinct CDR3 sequences, about 9.3% of them detected once, and less than 2.5% sits in the top ten. This clonotype was observed many times.

The TCR sequence derives from a human donor who donated a stem cell graft to a child with acute lymphoblastic leukemia. This chain connects TRBV5-1 to TRBJ2-7; TRBD2 matches 14 bases. The source material was PBMCs from the stem cell graft donor, sampled from the stem cell graft. The CDR3 bases are TGCGCCAGCAGCAAAGGATCGGGACTAGCGGGAGACGAGCAGTACTTC. Translated: CASSKGSGLAGDEQYF.